The 27 T cell receptor beta chains below were found in one sample sequenced in a study of blood T cells in healthy people across ages. With a J-beta primer mix and a sample-barcoded 5' primer, a second PCR ran about 7 to 12 cycles. TCRdb reprocessed the 5' RACE reads with MiXCR, giving one entry per CDR3 protein. The table lists around 900,000 distinct CDR3 sequences, roughly half of them singletons, with about a fifth in the top ten. Sequencing was carried out using blood. Receptors originate from a woman aged 55-75 years in good health.

This clonotype has more than one count but fewer than ten. The chain recombines TRBV4-1 with TRBJ2-7; no definite D call. The CDR3 contains 14 residues. V gave up 2 bases and J gave up 3 bases, with 11 bases separating them. Germline-derived CDR1 and CDR2 are MGHRA and YSYEKL. CDR3 DNA: TGCGCCAGCAGCCAACTACCCCACAACTACGAGCAGTACTTC. Its translation is CASSQLPHNYEQYF.

This chain uses TRBV20-1 with TRBJ1-2; TRBD1 matches at 7 bases. This CDR3 has 11 residues. V trimming: 6 bases; J trimming: 8 bases; junction bases outside the gene matches: 6. The germline gives CDR1 DFQATT, CDR2 SNEGSKA (reference sequence). In nucleotides, the CDR3 is TGCAGTGCCCGACAGGGCAGGGGCTACACCTTC. This translates into CSARQGRGYTF.

This clonotype turned up a few times. The gene calls are TRBV12-3 or TRBV12-4 and TRBJ2-7, with D perhaps matching TRBD2 (5 bases). The V gene lost 3 bases and the J gene lost 6 bases, with 12 bases spanning the gap. The CDR3 length is 13 residues. The CDR3 nucleotides are TGTGCCAGCAGTTTGGTCGGGGAAAGCGAGCAGTACTTC. Protein sequence: CASSLVGESEQYF.

This rearrangement joins TRBV5-1 to TRBJ2-5; maybe TRBD2 (6 bases). Per the germline V gene, CDR1 is SGHRS and CDR2 is YFSETQ. The germline V and J ends were trimmed by 4 bases and 1 base, with 17 bases remaining between them. The CDR3 contains 16 residues. This CDR3 reads CASSLRLAEGQETQYF. For the CDR3, the DNA is TGCGCCAGCAGCCTTCGGTTAGCGGAAGGCCAAGAGACCCAGTACTTC.

The rearrangement links TRBV7-2 to TRBJ2-3, with unresolved D. Trimming shortened V by 2 bases and J by 6 bases, and 9 bases separated the two germline ends. This CDR3 has 13 residues. Germline lookup yields CDR1 SGHTA and CDR2 FQGNSA. CDR3 nucleotide sequence: TGTGCCAGCAGCTTAATGACCGGGGATACGCAGTATTTT. It translates to CASSLMTGDTQYF. Together with reference TRBV7-2 and TRBJ2-3, the CDR3 gives the full variable domain: GAGVSQSPSNKVTEKGKDVELRCDPISGHTALYWYRQSLGQGLEFLIYFQGNSAPDKSGLPSDRFSAERTGGSVSTLTIQRTQQEDSAVYLCASSLMTGDTQYFGPGTRLTVL.

The chain combines TRBV11-2 with TRBJ1-5, with D possibly matching TRBD1 (5 bases). This CDR3 has 15 amino acids. CDR1 SGHAT and CDR2 FQNNGV come from the germline V gene. Deletions cut 5 bases from V and 0 bases from J, with 11 bases between. CDR3 residues: CASSESGNSNQPQHF. CDR3 DNA sequence: TGTGCCAGCAGCGAATCAGGGAATAGCAATCAGCCCCAGCATTTT.

The gene calls are TRBV5-1 and TRBJ2-7; 8 bases are a match to TRBD2. Germline CDR1 and CDR2: SGHRS and YFSETQ. V dropped 0 bases and J dropped 5; count of bases not matched to a gene: 7. The CDR3 is made up of 15 amino acids. In DNA form, the CDR3 reads TGCGCCAGCAGCTTGGAGGGAGCGGGAGCGAACGAGCAGTACTTC. This sequence encodes CASSLEGAGANEQYF.

The gene calls are TRBV12-3 or TRBV12-4 and TRBJ2-1; D ambiguous. CDR3 size: 12 residues. V was pared by 7 bases and J by 9 bases, with 13 bases between. The CDR3 loop is CASTKSWGEQFF. The CDR3 DNA follows: TGTGCCAGCACCAAGTCGTGGGGTGAGCAGTTCTTC.

The genes are TRBV20-1 and TRBJ2-3, with D perhaps matching TRBD1 or TRBD2 (6 bases each). Trimming pared 6 bases from V and 5 bases from J, leaving 12 bases between. The CDR3 runs to 12 residues. Germline CDR1 is DFQATT and CDR2 is SNEGSKA (reference sequence). CDR3 in DNA: TGCAGTGCAGGGGGGTTCGGAGATACGCAGTATTTT. Encoded protein: CSAGGFGDTQYF.

The rearrangement links TRBV10-3 to TRBJ2-7; tentatively, D is TRBD2 (6 bases). CDR3 length: 14 amino acids. Trimming left V 6 bases short and J 0 bases short, with 12 bases between. From germline, CDR1 is ENHRY and CDR2 SYGVKD. The CDR3 region is CAIRPSDNSYEQYF. In nucleotides, the CDR3 is TGTGCCATCAGACCTAGCGATAACTCCTACGAGCAGTACTTC.

V and J are TRBV7-8 and TRBJ2-5; TRBD2 aligns across 11 bases. J was trimmed by 5 bases and V by 0 bases; bases with no gene match: 5. Germline CDR1 reads SGHVS; CDR2 reads FQNEAQ. CDR3 length equals 16 residues. CDR3: CASSLALTSGKETQYF. The CDR3 DNA follows: TGTGCCAGCAGCTTAGCCCTGACTAGCGGGAAGGAGACCCAGTACTTC.

This clonotype turned up a few times. The chain is built from TRBV11-2 and TRBJ1-6; D unresolved. The CDR3 length is 15 residues. Trimming shortened V by 1 base and J by 9 bases, and 13 bases separated the two germline ends. Germline V gene sequence: CDR1 SGHAT, CDR2 FQNNGV. Here the CDR3 reads CASSLVTSSGSPLHF. As DNA, the CDR3 is TGTGCCAGCAGCTTAGTAACAAGCTCGGGTTCACCCCTCCACTTT.

This clonotype was seen more than once but under ten times. V is TRBV27 and J is TRBJ1-5, with D unclear. Germline V gives CDR1 MNHEY, CDR2 SMNVEV (reference sequence). Trimming took off 2 bases at V and 5 bases at J, with 7 bases between the two ends. This CDR3 has 13 residues. CDR3 sequence reads: CASSLRQDQPQHF. The CDR3 DNA sequence: TGTGCCAGCAGTTTAAGGCAGGATCAGCCCCAGCATTTT.

This sequence joins TRBV20-1 and TRBJ2-5; D may correspond to TRBD1 or TRBD2 (5 bases each). CDR1 and CDR2 from the germline V gene are DFQATT and SNEGSKA (reference sequence). The CDR3 consists of 11 residues. The CDR3 nucleotides read TGCAGGGCCGGGACCGGGGAGACCCAGTACTTC. This gives the protein CRAGTGETQYF.

This clonotype has more than one count but fewer than ten. The rearrangement uses TRBV15 and TRBJ2-3; D is possibly TRBD1 (6 bases). This CDR3 comprises 14 residues. Trimming took 2 bases from V and 3 from J, leaving 9 bases between them. Germline CDR1 LNHNV, CDR2 YYDKDF (reference sequence). The CDR3 protein is CATSRLDRTDTQYF. The CDR3 nucleotides are TGTGCCACCAGCAGACTTGACAGGACAGATACGCAGTATTTT.

The CDR3 DNA is TGTGCCAGCAGTGACTCGAGAACGTTCTTC. This codes for CASSDSRTFF. This chain connects TRBV6-4 to TRBJ2-1; D call uncertain. The ends were cut back, 0 bases at V and 15 bases at J, with 6 bases in the middle. This CDR3 has 10 amino acids. Germline V gene lookup returns CDR1 MRHNA and CDR2 SNTAGT.

This clonotype was seen only once. The V and J genes are TRBV15 and TRBJ2-4; D is possibly TRBD1 or TRBD2 (5 bases each). The CDR3 consists of 16 residues. CDR1 LNHNV and CDR2 YYDKDF come from the germline V gene (reference sequence). Trimming took 1 base from V and 5 from J, leaving 15 bases between them. The CDR3 DNA reads as TGTGCCACCAGCAGAGGAGGGACCGTGGGGGAAAACATTCAGTACTTC. As protein: CATSRGGTVGENIQYF.

The chain recombines TRBV6-6 with TRBJ2-3; a weak D match, TRBD1 (6 bases). Germline V gene data show CDR1 as MNHNY and CDR2 as SVGAGI (reference sequence). This CDR3 has 15 residues. V was trimmed by 2 bases and J by 2 bases, leaving 11 bases between them. CDR3 amino acids: CASSYGGQFTDTQYF. CDR3 bases: TGTGCCAGCAGTTACGGCGGACAGTTCACAGATACGCAGTATTTT.

This chain joins TRBV5-6 and TRBJ1-2; 12 nucleotides agree with TRBD1. Germline CDR1 reads SGHDT; CDR2 reads YYEEEE. This CDR3 comprises 15 residues. V shed 3 bases and J 2 bases; nucleotides not matched to a gene: 2. The CDR3 is CASSWGTGGNYGYTF. CDR3 DNA: TGTGCCAGCAGCTGGGGGACAGGGGGCAACTATGGCTACACCTTC.

The sample holds a few counts of this clonotype. V usage is TRBV20-1 and J usage is TRBJ2-1, with 8 bases matching TRBD2. The germline V gene encodes CDR1 DFQATT and CDR2 SNEGSKA (reference sequence). V trimming: 0 bases; J trimming: 2 bases; junction bases outside the gene matches: 3. The CDR3 is 15 residues long. The DNA of the CDR3 is TGCAGTGCTAGAGATCCGGGGGGGGCCTACAATGAGCAGTTCTTC. Translated, it gives CSARDPGGAYNEQFF.

The chain employs TRBV25-1 and TRBJ1-5; no clear D gene. Germline V gene lookup returns CDR1 MGHDK and CDR2 SYGVNS. The germline V and J ends were trimmed by 4 bases and 2 bases, with 18 bases remaining between them. The length of the CDR3 is 17 residues. CDR3 DNA: TGTGCCAGCAGTGCTGGCCCTCGAGGCCAGGGCAATCAGCCCCAGCATTTT. This translates into CASSAGPRGQGNQPQHF.

On this clonotype: This could be a read error, since a much larger clone is one nucleotide away. The chain uses TRBV20-1 and TRBJ2-3, with unresolved D. The germline gives CDR1 DFQATT, CDR2 SNEGSKA (reference sequence). This CDR3 contains 13 residues. The chain's CDR3 is CSAAPSGTDTRYF. CDR3 nucleotide sequence: TGCAGTGCTGCCCCGAGTGGCACAGATACGCGGTATTTT.

The V gene is TRBV29-1, the J gene TRBJ2-7; D is unresolved. TRBJ2-5 explains the end of the DNA better; the J call may be wrong. Germline V gives CDR1 SQVTM, CDR2 ANQGSEA. CDR3 length: 12 residues. CDR3 in DNA: TGCAGCGTGGAGACTGTAGTCGAGACCCAGTACTTC. As protein: CSVETVVETQYF.

This chain joins TRBV6-2 or TRBV6-3 and TRBJ2-7; D might be TRBD1 (6 bases). V lost 1 base and J lost 0, with 7 bases in between. There are 14 residues in the CDR3. CDR1 and CDR2 from the germline V gene are MNHEY and SVGEGT. The CDR3 reads CASSYWTASYEQYF. Written as DNA, the CDR3 is TGTGCCAGCAGTTACTGGACAGCCTCCTACGAGCAGTACTTC.

V and J are TRBV12-3 or TRBV12-4 and TRBJ1-1; no reliable D call. This CDR3 region has 12 residues. Trimming took 6 bases from V and 8 from J, leaving 13 bases between them. The CDR3 DNA reads TGTGCCAGCAGACCTAGGACGGAAGAAGCTTTCTTT. It encodes CASRPRTEEAFF.

The J gene is TRBJ2-5, the V gene TRBV30, with TRBD1 matching over 10 bases. The DNA end is more similar to TRBJ2-7, so the J call may be wrong. The CDR3 consists of 14 residues. The germline V gene has CDR1 GTSNPN and CDR2 SVGIG (reference sequence). DNA of the CDR3: TGTGCCTGGGAAGGTGGGACAGGGGCCTACGAGCAGTACTTC. This translates into CAWEGGTGAYEQYF.

This rearrangement joins TRBV7-2 to TRBJ2-4; D remains unclear. The DNA end favors TRBJ2-7, so the J call may be wrong. There are 15 residues in the CDR3. Germline V lookup: CDR1 SGHTA, CDR2 FQGNSA. CDR3 in amino acids: CASSLRAWGRDEQYF. For the CDR3, the DNA is TGTGCCAGCAGCTTAAGGGCGTGGGGAAGGGACGAGCAGTACTTC.